The source of this T cell receptor (beta chain) is a study of blood T cells in healthy people across ages. The second PCR ran about 6 to 12 cycles with a sample-barcoded 5' primer and J-beta primers. TCRdb processed the 5' RACE reads anew with MiXCR; each CDR3 protein has one entry. The sample includes roughly 1,300,000 distinct CDR3 sequences, 59% of them seen just once. Trimming removed 0 bases from V and 8 bases from J, with 11 bases in between. The germline V gene encodes CDR1 MGHRA and CDR2 YSYEKL. The CDR3 runs 14 residues. This TCR was sampled from a young man in good health. The sample taken for sequencing was blood. The chain combines TRBV4-1 with TRBJ2-1; D not certain. The CDR3 sequence is CASSQELIYYEQFF. The CDR3 bases are TGCGCCAGCAGCCAAGAACTCATTTACTATGAGCAGTTCTTC.